Following are 31 T cell receptor beta chains from one sample sequenced in a study of radiation and T cells in renal cell carcinoma. As to time point: blood 4 weeks post-SBRT, at nephrectomy. Specified treatment: 15 Gy SBRT to primary tumor, nephrectomy 4 weeks later. The repertoire was sequenced with immunoSEQ multiplex PCR; TCRdb's copy has only in-frame clones and lacks some. Seen here are fewer than 85,000 clones, 80% to 90% observed once, and the top ten hold about 5.8%. The material sequenced was blood, taken from a patient whose treatment included radiotherapy and nephrectomy. These receptors all come from a woman in her 70s with renal cell carcinoma.

The CDR3: CASSDLTGGSGNTIYF. In nucleotides, the CDR3 is TGTGCCAGCAGTGATCTAACAGGGGGCTCTGGAAACACCATATATTTT. J is TRBJ1-3 and V is TRBV6-1; 8 bases align to TRBD1. Germline CDR1 is MNHNS and CDR2 is SASEGT. CDR3 length equals 16 residues. Trimming removed 3 bases from V and 0 bases from J; junction bases left unmatched: 4.

The rearrangement links TRBV9 to TRBJ1-6, with D maybe TRBD1 (6 bases). CDR1 and CDR2 (germline): SGDLS, YYNGEE. Trimming left V 1 base short and J 5 bases short, with 10 bases between. The length of the CDR3 is 15 residues. The DNA of the CDR3 is TGTGCCAGCAGCGTACGTGGGGGCAATAATTCACCCCTCCACTTT. Amino acids: CASSVRGGNNSPLHF.

The CDR3 DNA reads TGTGCCAGCTGGCGGTACACTGAAGCTTTCTTT. Its protein is CASWRYTEAFF. This sequence joins TRBV6-1 and TRBJ1-1; D unresolved. CDR3 length: 11 amino acids. From germline, CDR1 is MNHNS and CDR2 SASEGT. The V gene lost 8 bases and the J gene lost 3 bases, with 7 bases spanning the gap.

The V call is TRBV27, the J call TRBJ1-1, with unresolved D. The CDR3 totals 17 residues. With 1 base removed from V and 4 bases from J, the gap between germline ends came to 19 bases. The germline V gene has CDR1 MNHEY and CDR2 SMNVEV (reference sequence). The CDR3 coding sequence is TGTGCCAGCAGTTTATTCTCACGTAGTGGAGGGAGCACTGAAGCTTTCTTT. Translation gives CASSLFSRSGGSTEAFF.

The V gene is TRBV6-6, the J gene TRBJ2-7; weak D call: TRBD2 (7 bases). The CDR3 consists of 15 residues. CDR1 MNHNY and CDR2 SVGAGI come from the germline V gene (reference sequence). Between the trimmed V and J ends, which lost 9 bases and 0 bases, there was a span of 18 bases. The CDR3 loop is CASGGDKTSSYEQYF. CDR3 bases: TGTGCCAGTGGGGGGGACAAAACCAGCTCCTACGAGCAGTACTTC.

This clone was counted once. The gene calls are TRBV7-9 and TRBJ2-7; D might be TRBD1 or TRBD2, each matching 6 bases. CDR1 SEHNR and CDR2 FQNEAQ come from the germline V gene (reference sequence). V lost 5 bases and J lost 6, with 20 bases in between. The CDR3 is 15 amino acids. The CDR3 nucleotides read TGTGCCAGCAGCCTACCACAGGGCTTGGGGGGCGAGCAGTACTTC. This translates into CASSLPQGLGGEQYF.

V gene TRBV5-1 combines with J gene TRBJ2-5; 10 nucleotides match TRBD2. This CDR3 has 15 residues. Per germline, CDR1 SGHRS and CDR2 YFSETQ. The ends lost 1 base at V and 4 bases at J; junction bases unmatched: 4. CDR3 nucleotides: TGCGCCAGCAGCTTGAGCGGGGGGGGTTCAGAGACCCAGTACTTC. It specifies CASSLSGGGSETQYF.

V gene TRBV6-1 combines with J gene TRBJ1-5; a weak D match, TRBD1 (6 bases). Germline CDR1 is MNHNS and CDR2 is SASEGT. This CDR3 is built from 15 residues. The germline V and J ends were trimmed by 2 bases and 4 bases, with 12 bases remaining between them. The CDR3 DNA follows: TGTGCCAGCAGTGAAAAGACAGGCTCAAATCAGCCCCAGCATTTT. Amino acids: CASSEKTGSNQPQHF.

The chain uses TRBV5-1 and TRBJ1-1; tentatively, D is TRBD1 (5 bases). Trimming left V 0 bases short and J 0 bases short, with 9 bases between. Germline CDR1 reads SGHRS; CDR2 reads YFSETQ. This CDR3 is 15 amino acids long. The CDR3 spells CASSLGGFLNTEAFF. In DNA form, the CDR3 reads TGCGCCAGCAGCTTGGGGGGGTTTTTGAACACTGAAGCTTTCTTT.

This chain connects TRBV4-2 to TRBJ1-1; no reliable D call. CDR1 LGHNA and CDR2 YNFKEQ come from the germline V gene. The V gene lost 1 base and the J gene lost 1 base, with 10 bases spanning the gap. This CDR3 contains 15 residues. CDR3 sequence: CASSQGVGPNTEAFF. The CDR3 nucleotides read TGTGCCAGCAGCCAAGGGGTCGGACCGAACACTGAAGCTTTCTTT.

This clone appeared once. The chain links TRBV30 to TRBJ1-2, with 8 bases lining up with TRBD1. V trimming: 4 bases; J trimming: 4 bases; junction bases outside the gene matches: 2. Germline values: CDR1 GTSNPN, CDR2 SVGIG (reference sequence). The CDR3 contains 12 residues. CDR3 loop: CAWTGGAYGYTF. The CDR3 DNA follows: TGTGCCTGGACAGGGGGCGCCTATGGCTACACCTTC.

The CDR3 is CASSVGASGGQSTDTQYF. CDR3 nucleotide sequence: TGTGCCAGCAGCGTAGGGGCTAGCGGGGGCCAATCCACAGATACGCAGTATTTT. This chain joins TRBV9 and TRBJ2-3; 10 nucleotides agree with TRBD2. CDR3 length equals 18 residues. Germline CDR1 reads SGDLS; CDR2 reads YYNGEE. V shed 0 bases and J 2 bases; nucleotides not matched to a gene: 9.

V and J are TRBV19 and TRBJ2-7, with unresolved D. The CDR3 loop spans 14 amino acids. Deletions cut 7 bases from V and 5 bases from J, with 18 bases between. The germline CDR1 and CDR2 sequences are LNHDA and SQIVND (reference sequence). Written as DNA, the CDR3 is TGTGCCAGTACCCCCTCCCGCCCGGCCCACGAGCAGTACTTC. Translated, it gives CASTPSRPAHEQYF.

This clone was detected only a few times. The chain links TRBV6-6 to TRBJ2-1, with 8 bases lining up with TRBD2. V lost 6 bases to trimming and J lost 4 bases; unmatched junction nucleotides: 8. The V gene's germline CDR1 is MNHNY and CDR2 SVGAGI (reference sequence). CDR3 length: 15 residues. The CDR3 DNA reads as TGTGCCAGCAGCCCCCTACTAGCGGTGTACAATGAGCAGTTCTTC. As protein: CASSPLLAVYNEQFF.

The rearrangement links TRBV5-4 to TRBJ2-3; D not certain. The germline V gene encodes CDR1 SGHNT and CDR2 YYREEE (reference sequence). The germline V and J ends were trimmed by 2 bases and 1 base, with 8 bases remaining between them. The CDR3 runs 14 residues. As DNA, the CDR3 is TGTGCCAGCAGCTTTAGTGGGCGCACAGATACGCAGTATTTT. Encoded protein: CASSFSGRTDTQYF. Complete variable domain (other parts from reference TRBV5-4 and TRBJ2-3): ETGVTQSPTHLIKTRGQQVTLRCSSQSGHNTVSWYQQALGQGPQFIFQYYREEENGRGNFPPRFSGLQFPNYSSELNVNALELDDSALYLCASSFSGRTDTQYFGPGTRLTVL.

This rearrangement joins TRBV27 to TRBJ2-1; 10 bases map to TRBD2. The germline V gene has CDR1 MNHEY and CDR2 SMNVEV (reference sequence). V shed 3 bases and J 4 bases; nucleotides not matched to a gene: 12. This CDR3 has 18 residues. DNA for the CDR3: TGTGCCAGCAGTTTCGGTAGCGGGGGGTTCGGGTCTTACAATGAGCAGTTCTTC. Amino acid sequence: CASSFGSGGFGSYNEQFF.

This rearrangement joins TRBV6-5 to TRBJ2-2; D is uncertain. This CDR3 contains 13 residues. Trimming took 6 bases from V and 0 from J, leaving 5 bases between them. The V gene's germline CDR1 is MNHEY and CDR2 SVGAGI. The DNA of the CDR3 is TGTGCCAGCAGCCCGACGAACACCGGGGAGCTGTTTTTT. Translation: CASSPTNTGELFF.

The rearrangement joins TRBV5-1 to TRBJ2-3; 15 bases line up with TRBD2. Germline values: CDR1 SGHRS, CDR2 YFSETQ. The CDR3 consists of 20 residues. The junction had 11 bases not matched to a gene; V was cut back by 3 bases and J by 0 bases. DNA for the CDR3: TGCGCCAGCAGCTCGGGACTAGCGGGGGGAGTCCGACCTAGCACAGATACGCAGTATTTT. Its protein product is CASSSGLAGGVRPSTDTQYF.

The chain couples TRBV2 to TRBJ2-1, with 7 bases aligning to TRBD2. The CDR3 consists of 14 residues. With 8 bases clipped from V and 7 bases from J, the junction kept 11 bases outside the gene matches. Germline lookup yields CDR1 SNHLY and CDR2 FYNNEI. The CDR3 loop is CASGRDLGANEQFF. CDR3 in DNA: TGTGCCAGCGGGAGGGACTTGGGAGCGAATGAGCAGTTCTTC.

This chain uses TRBV5-1 with TRBJ2-2; TRBD1 is a possible D gene (6 bases). The length of the CDR3 is 15 residues. Germline V CDR1 and CDR2: SGHRS, YFSETQ. V lost 1 base, J lost 4 bases, and 11 bases lay in between. The DNA of the CDR3 is TGCGCCAGCAGCTTGAGCGCAGGGGTCACCGGGGAGCTGTTTTTT. This encodes CASSLSAGVTGELFF.

The chain is built from TRBV11-2 and TRBJ2-3, with D possibly TRBD1 on 6 matching bases. Germline CDR1 reads SGHAT; CDR2 reads FQNNGV. Trimming left V 9 bases short and J 0 bases short, with 19 bases between. The CDR3 is made up of 16 amino acids. The DNA for the CDR3 is TGTGCCAGTTTCCCCATTTGGACAGTTAGCACAGATACGCAGTATTTT. This codes for CASFPIWTVSTDTQYF.

The rearrangement joins TRBV5-4 to TRBJ2-5; D tentatively fits TRBD1 or TRBD2 (5 bases each). This CDR3 has 14 residues. Deletions cut 2 bases from V and 5 bases from J, with 13 bases between. Germline CDR1 and CDR2: SGHNT and YYREEE (reference sequence). The CDR3 protein is CASSLRGPGETQYF. As DNA, the CDR3 is TGTGCCAGCAGCTTAAGGGGCCCGGGGGAGACCCAGTACTTC.

This clone is a singleton in its sample. In the same sample, other DNA sequences code for this CDR3. The V call is TRBV29-1, the J call TRBJ2-7; 9 bases are shared with TRBD1. The V gene end was trimmed by 3 bases and the J gene end by 4 bases; junction bases not matched to a gene: 4. The germline gives CDR1 SQVTM, CDR2 ANQGSEA. This CDR3 region has 13 residues. The DNA for the CDR3 is TGCAGCGTTGAGGGACAGGGAGGATACGAGCAGTACTTC. This sequence encodes CSVEGQGGYEQYF.

The chain combines TRBV7-9 with TRBJ2-1, with D possibly called TRBD1 or TRBD2 (5 bases each). V lost 1 base to trimming and J lost 8 bases, with 9 bases between them. In germline, CDR1 is SEHNR, CDR2 FQNEAQ (reference sequence). The CDR3 has 13 amino acids. Written as DNA, the CDR3 is TGTGCCAGCAGCTTAGGGGGGTCATATGAGCAGTTCTTC. Its protein product is CASSLGGSYEQFF.

The chain carries TRBV19 and TRBJ1-2; the match to TRBD1 covers 8 bases. CDR3 length equals 14 residues. V lost 7 bases, J lost 4 bases, and 8 bases stayed unmatched. Germline V gene lookup returns CDR1 LNHDA and CDR2 SQIVND (reference sequence). The CDR3 protein is CASTATGVGYGYTF. As DNA, the CDR3 is TGTGCCAGTACCGCGACAGGGGTAGGCTATGGCTACACCTTC.

This CDR3 is CAGSGTAYGYTF. Written as DNA, the CDR3 is TGTGCCGGGTCCGGGACAGCCTATGGCTACACCTTC. J is TRBJ1-2 and V is TRBV7-9, with TRBD1 matching over 7 bases. The V gene end was trimmed by 11 bases and the J gene end by 4 bases; junction bases not matched to a gene: 7. The CDR3 is 12 residues long. The germline CDR1 and CDR2 sequences are SEHNR and FQNEAQ (reference sequence).

J is TRBJ1-4 and V is TRBV19; possible D gene TRBD1, 5 bases. The CDR3 length is 15 residues. CDR1 and CDR2 (germline): LNHDA, SQIVND (reference sequence). Trimming pared 4 bases from V and 5 bases from J, leaving 14 bases between. The DNA for the CDR3 is TGTGCCAGTAGTAAACCGACCGGGGGAAATGAAAAACTGTTTTTT. This gives the protein CASSKPTGGNEKLFF.

The gene calls are TRBV18 and TRBJ1-2; 8 bases fit TRBD1. This CDR3 contains 17 residues. CDR1 KGHSH and CDR2 LQKENI come from the germline V gene. V lost 3 bases, J lost 1 base, and 10 bases stayed unmatched. CDR3 amino acids: CASSPMQGAPINYGYTF. The CDR3 coding sequence is TGTGCCAGCTCACCTATGCAGGGGGCACCAATTAACTATGGCTACACCTTC.

The chain uses TRBV13 and TRBJ2-7; 7 bases agree with TRBD1. V shed 3 bases and J 2 bases; nucleotides not matched to a gene: 1. The CDR3 extends over 13 amino acids. Germline V lookup: CDR1 PRHDT, CDR2 FYEKMQ (reference sequence). DNA for the CDR3: TGTGCCAGCAGCTTCCAGGGGGCCTACGAGCAGTACTTC. Encoded protein: CASSFQGAYEQYF.

V and J are TRBV27 and TRBJ2-3; 8 bases match TRBD1. The CDR3 extends over 18 amino acids. V trimming: 2 bases; J trimming: 2 bases; junction bases outside the gene matches: 12. Germline CDR1 and CDR2: MNHEY and SMNVEV (reference sequence). CDR3 residues: CASSLRTVGTGFTDTQYF. The CDR3 DNA reads as TGTGCCAGCAGTTTACGAACGGTCGGGACAGGCTTCACAGATACGCAGTATTTT.

The genes are TRBV11-3 and TRBJ2-2; D remains ambiguous. This CDR3 comprises 16 residues. CDR1 is SGHNT and CDR2 is YENEEA in the germline V gene. V lost 3 bases to trimming and J lost 1 base, with 12 bases between them. The CDR3 loop is CASSFPGSGNTGELFF. CDR3 coding DNA: TGTGCCAGCAGCTTTCCCGGGTCCGGGAACACCGGGGAGCTGTTTTTT.